This T cell receptor (beta chain) is from a study of cytomegalovirus exposure and HLA in healthy donors. In regard to this clone: No antigen is known for it.

The PCR used 60 Vbeta and 13 Jbeta primers. The data were produced by immunoSEQ multiplex PCR, yet TCRdb's version contains in-frame clones alone and is incomplete. The sample contains about 100,000 clones, less than 85% of which appear only once. The CDR3 loop spans 14 amino acids. The germline V gene has CDR1 MDHEN and CDR2 SYDVKM. The ends were cut back, 6 bases at V and 4 bases at J, with 12 bases in the middle. Study results and limitations: Confirmation in vitro established that a few CMV-associated chains were specific for CMV antigens. Among TCR beta chains, those listed as cytomegalovirus-associated numbered roughly 150. The study reported that TCR beta sequences accurately predicted HLA-A and HLA-B alleles in most subjects.

Specimen: PBMCs. This chain joins TRBV28 and TRBJ1-4, with a possible D match to TRBD1 (5 bases). The source of this sequence is a woman aged 55-69 years in good health and CMV-seropositive. CDR3 bases: TGTGCCAGCAGCTCGGGGGTCTTTAATGAAAAACTGTTTTTT. Protein product: CASSSGVFNEKLFF.